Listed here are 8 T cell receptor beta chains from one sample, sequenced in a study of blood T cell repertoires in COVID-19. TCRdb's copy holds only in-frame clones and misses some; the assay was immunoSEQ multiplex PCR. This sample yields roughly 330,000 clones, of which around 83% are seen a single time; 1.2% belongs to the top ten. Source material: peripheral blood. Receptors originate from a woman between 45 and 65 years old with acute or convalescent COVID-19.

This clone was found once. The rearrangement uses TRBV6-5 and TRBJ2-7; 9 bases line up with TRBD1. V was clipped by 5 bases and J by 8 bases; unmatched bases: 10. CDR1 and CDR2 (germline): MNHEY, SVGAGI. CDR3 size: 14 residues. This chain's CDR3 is CASSLGQGSFQQYV. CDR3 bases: TGTGCCAGCAGTCTGGGACAGGGCAGTTTCCAGCAGTACGTC.

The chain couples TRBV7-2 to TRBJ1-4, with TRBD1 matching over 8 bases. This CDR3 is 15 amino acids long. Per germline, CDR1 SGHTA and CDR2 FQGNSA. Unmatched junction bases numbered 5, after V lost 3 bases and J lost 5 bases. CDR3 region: CASSFRQGANEKLFF. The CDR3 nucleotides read TGTGCCAGCAGCTTCCGGCAGGGGGCAAATGAAAAACTGTTTTTT. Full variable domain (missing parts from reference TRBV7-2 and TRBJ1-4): GAGVSQSPSNKVTEKGKDVELRCDPISGHTALYWYRQSLGQGLEFLIYFQGNSAPDKSGLPSDRFSAERTGGSVSTLTIQRTQQEDSAVYLCASSFRQGANEKLFFGSGTQLSVL.

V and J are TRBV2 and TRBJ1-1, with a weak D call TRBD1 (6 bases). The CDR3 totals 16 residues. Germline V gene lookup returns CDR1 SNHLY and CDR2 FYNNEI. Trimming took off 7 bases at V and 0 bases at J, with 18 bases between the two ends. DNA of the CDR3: TGTGCCAGCATACCCAGGGACAAAGACGTGAACACTGAAGCTTTCTTT. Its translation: CASIPRDKDVNTEAFF.

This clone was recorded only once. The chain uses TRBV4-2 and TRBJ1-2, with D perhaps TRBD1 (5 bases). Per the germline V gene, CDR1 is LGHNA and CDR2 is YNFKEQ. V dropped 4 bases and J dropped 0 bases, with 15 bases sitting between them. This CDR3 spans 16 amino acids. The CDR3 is CASSPVGASANYGYTF. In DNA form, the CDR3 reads TGTGCCAGCAGCCCCGTTGGGGCCTCAGCTAACTATGGCTACACCTTC.

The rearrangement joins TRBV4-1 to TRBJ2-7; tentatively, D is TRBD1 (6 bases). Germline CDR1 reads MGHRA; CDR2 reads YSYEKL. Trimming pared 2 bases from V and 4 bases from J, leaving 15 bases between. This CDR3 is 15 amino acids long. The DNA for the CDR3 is TGCGCCAGCAGCCAATTATTCAGGGGTAGATACGAGCAGTACGTC. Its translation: CASSQLFRGRYEQYV.

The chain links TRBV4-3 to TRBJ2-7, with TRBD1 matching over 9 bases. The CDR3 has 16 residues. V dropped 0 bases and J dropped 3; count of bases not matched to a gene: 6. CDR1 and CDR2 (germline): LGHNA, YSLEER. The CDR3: CASSQETGGAGYEQYF. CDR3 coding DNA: TGCGCCAGCAGCCAAGAAACAGGGGGCGCGGGCTACGAGCAGTACTTC.

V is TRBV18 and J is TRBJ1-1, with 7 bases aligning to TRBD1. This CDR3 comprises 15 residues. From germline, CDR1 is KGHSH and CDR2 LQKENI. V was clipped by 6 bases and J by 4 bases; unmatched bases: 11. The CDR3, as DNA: TGTGCCAGCTCCCCGGGAAGGGGGCTTAGCACTGAAGCTTTCTTT. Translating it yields CASSPGRGLSTEAFF. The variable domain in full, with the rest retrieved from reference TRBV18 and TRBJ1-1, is NAGVMQNPRHLVRRRGQEARLRCSPMKGHSHVYWYRQLPEEGLKFMVYLQKENIIDESGMPKERFSAEFPKEGPSILRIQQVVRGDSAAYFCASSPGRGLSTEAFFGQGTRLTVV.

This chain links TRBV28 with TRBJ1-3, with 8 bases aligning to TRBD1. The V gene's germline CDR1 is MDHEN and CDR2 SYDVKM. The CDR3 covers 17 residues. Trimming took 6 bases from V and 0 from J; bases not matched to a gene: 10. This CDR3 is CASSPLRTGNSGNTIYF. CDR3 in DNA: TGTGCCAGCAGCCCCCTTCGGACAGGGAACTCTGGAAACACCATATATTTT.